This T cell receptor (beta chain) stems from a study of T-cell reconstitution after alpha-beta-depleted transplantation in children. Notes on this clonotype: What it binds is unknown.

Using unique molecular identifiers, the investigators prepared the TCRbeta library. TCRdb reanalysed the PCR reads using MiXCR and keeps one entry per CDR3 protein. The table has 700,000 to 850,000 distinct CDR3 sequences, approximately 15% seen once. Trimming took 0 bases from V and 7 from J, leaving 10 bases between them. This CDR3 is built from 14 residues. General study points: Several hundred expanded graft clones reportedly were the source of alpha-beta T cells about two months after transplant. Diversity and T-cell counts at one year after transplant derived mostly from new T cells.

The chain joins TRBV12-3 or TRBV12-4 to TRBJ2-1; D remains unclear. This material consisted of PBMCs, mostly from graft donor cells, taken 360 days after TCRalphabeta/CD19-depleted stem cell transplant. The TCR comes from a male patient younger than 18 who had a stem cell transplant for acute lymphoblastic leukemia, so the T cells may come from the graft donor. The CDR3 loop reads CASSLAHGMNEQFF. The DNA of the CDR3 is TGTGCCAGCAGTTTAGCCCATGGTATGAATGAGCAGTTCTTC.